Described below is a single T cell receptor (beta chain) sequence and its context. The antigen is unknown. The data belong to a study of OX40 agonist ivuxolimab in advanced cancers. Across the study: Those enrolled were 82.7% male, with a mean age of about 60 years and ages from about 20 to 80. Earlier treatment with anti-PD-1, anti-PD-L1 or anti-CTLA-4 was permitted, and under 50% had received some. One patient with hepatocellular carcinoma and two with cutaneous melanoma, three in all, had partial responses. Findings and caveats of the study: The study found that CD8+ T cells averaged more expanded clones than CD4+.

Libraries were prepared by immunoSEQ multiplex PCR; TCRdb keeps only in-frame clonotypes and omits some of them. The data hold 55,000 or so clones, with roughly 90% observed a single time. V trimming: 3 bases; J trimming: 5 bases; junction bases outside the gene matches: 1. The CDR3 extends over 13 amino acids. In germline, CDR1 is SGDLS, CDR2 YYNGEE. The sequence was obtained from an adult with an advanced solid tumor such as melanoma, head and neck, liver or kidney cancer. The chain uses TRBV9 and TRBJ2-1, with 8 bases identical to TRBD1. This specimen consisted of CD4+ or CD8+ T cells sorted from blood, obtained in a trial of the OX40 agonist ivuxolimab. Written as DNA, the CDR3 is TGTGCCAGCAGCGGGGGACAGGACAATGAGCAGTTCTTC. This codes for CASSGGQDNEQFF.